A single sample gave rise to the 5 T cell receptor beta chains below, sequenced in a study of blood T cell repertoires in COVID-19 (dated by TCRdb to the early 2020s). Libraries were prepared through the immunoSEQ multiplex PCR assay. This is the immuneACCESS table as TCRdb keeps it, with only in-frame sequences that have V and J called. A part of the clones is gone; compared with another copy, unresolved V genes explain less than half, and the rest is unexplained. The sample table shows some 200,000 clones, and roughly nine tenths are seen once. The ten largest account for 2% to 2.5% of the sample. The source material was PBMCs or T cells enriched from blood (not recorded which). The receptors were sampled from a woman aged 25 to 39 who had recovered from COVID-19.

The chain combines TRBV27 with TRBJ2-1; tentatively, D is TRBD2 (5 bases). The CDR3 is made up of 16 amino acids. Germline CDR1 and CDR2: MNHEY and SMNVEV (reference sequence). The V gene lost 4 bases and the J gene lost 4 bases, with 17 bases spanning the gap. CDR3 region: CASSYPGTRTYNEQFF. The CDR3 nucleotides read TGTGCCAGCAGTTACCCGGGAACCCGCACGTACAATGAGCAGTTCTTC.

The V and J genes are TRBV24-1 and TRBJ2-1; TRBD1 matches at 11 bases. The ends lost 6 bases at V and 8 bases at J; junction bases unmatched: 8. The CDR3 is 15 amino acids. CDR1 and CDR2 (germline): KGHDR, SFDVKD. CDR3 in DNA: TGTGCCACCAGTATACGGGGACAGGGGGACGATGAGCAGTTCTTC. It yields the protein CATSIRGQGDDEQFF.

The rearrangement joins TRBV30 to TRBJ1-6, with 7 bases aligning to TRBD1. CDR1 is GTSNPN, CDR2 SVGIG, per germline (reference sequence). The CDR3 length is 15 residues. Trimming cost V 2 bases and J 5 bases; bases outside gene matches: 6. The chain's CDR3 is CAWSSPDRNNSPLHF. For the CDR3, the DNA is TGTGCCTGGAGTTCGCCGGACAGGAATAATTCACCCCTCCACTTT.

Here the CDR3 reads CASSLQIYSNQPQHF. In DNA form, the CDR3 reads TGTGCCAGCAGCTTACAGATATATAGCAATCAGCCCCAGCATTTT. The rearrangement links TRBV7-8 to TRBJ1-5; D gene uncertain. The CDR3 spans 15 residues. V was trimmed by 2 bases and J by 0 bases, leaving 8 bases between them. Germline values: CDR1 SGHVS, CDR2 FQNEAQ.

The chain joins TRBV4-2 to TRBJ1-2, with 7 bases identical to TRBD1. Germline loops: CDR1 LGHNA, CDR2 YNFKEQ. V was pared by 3 bases and J by 4 bases, with 11 bases of the junction left unmatched. The CDR3 has 16 amino acids. The CDR3 protein is CASSHPVRQGLYGYTF. In nucleotides, the CDR3 is TGTGCCAGCAGCCACCCAGTTAGACAGGGCCTCTATGGCTACACCTTC.